The TCR beta chain under discussion was sequenced for a study of cytomegalovirus exposure and HLA in healthy donors. The germline CDR1 and CDR2 sequences are SNHLY and FYNNEI. This CDR3 is 16 amino acids long. J was trimmed by 2 bases and V by 5 bases; bases with no gene match: 10. A multiplex PCR was run with 60 Vbeta primers and 13 Jbeta primers. TCRdb's table, derived via immunoSEQ multiplex PCR, lists solely in-frame clones and lacks some. This table has 100,000 to 150,000 clones, about 8.5% appearing once. The sequence was obtained from a middle-aged man in good health and CMV-seronegative. The chain employs TRBV2 and TRBJ2-3; 7 bases are a match to TRBD1. Sequenced input: PBMCs. The CDR3 DNA reads as TGTGCCAGCAGTTACACCCTGACAGGGTCCACAGATACGCAGTATTTT. Its protein product is CASSYTLTGSTDTQYF. Filled out from reference TRBV2 and TRBJ2-3, the complete variable domain reads EPEVTQTPSHQVTQMGQEVILRCVPISNHLYFYWYRQILGQKVEFLVSFYNNEISEKSEIFDDQFSVERPDGSNFTLKIRSTKLEDSAMYFCASSYTLTGSTDTQYFGPGTRLTVL.